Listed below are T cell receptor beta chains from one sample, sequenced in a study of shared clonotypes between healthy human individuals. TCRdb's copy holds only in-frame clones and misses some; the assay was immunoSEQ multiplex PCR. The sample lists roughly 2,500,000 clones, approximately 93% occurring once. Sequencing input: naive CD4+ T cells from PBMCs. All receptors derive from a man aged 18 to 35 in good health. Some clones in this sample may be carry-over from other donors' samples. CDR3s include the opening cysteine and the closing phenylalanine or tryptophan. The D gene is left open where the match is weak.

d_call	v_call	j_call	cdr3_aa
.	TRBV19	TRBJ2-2	CATEEGANTGELFF
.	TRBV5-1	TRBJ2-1	CASSPESGSHNEQFF
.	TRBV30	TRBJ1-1	CAWSVTTEAFF
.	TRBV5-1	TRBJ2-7	CASSLATATYEQYF
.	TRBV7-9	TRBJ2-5	CASSGSGGETQYF
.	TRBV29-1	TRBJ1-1	CSVLGHLGTTEAFF
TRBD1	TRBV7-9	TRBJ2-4	CASSPDRRVENIQYF
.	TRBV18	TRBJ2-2	CASPSTGPTTGELFF
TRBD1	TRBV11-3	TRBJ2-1	CASSPRTGFDEQFF
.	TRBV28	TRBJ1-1	CASSIRGTEAFF
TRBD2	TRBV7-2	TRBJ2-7	CASKIGAGVDEQYF
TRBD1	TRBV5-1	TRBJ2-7	CASSFGTGLSYEQYF
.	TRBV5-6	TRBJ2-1	CASSLDGSSYNEQFF
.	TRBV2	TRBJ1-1	CACQAGFFTEAFF
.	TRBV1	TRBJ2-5	CTSSRGLAGPKETQYF
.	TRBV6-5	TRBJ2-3	CASRNLGQYTDTQYF
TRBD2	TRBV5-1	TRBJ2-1	CASSGTSGSYEQFF
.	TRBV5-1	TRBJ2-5	CASSFALGENQETQYF
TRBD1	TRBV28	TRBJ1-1	CASSQRTGASDTEAFF